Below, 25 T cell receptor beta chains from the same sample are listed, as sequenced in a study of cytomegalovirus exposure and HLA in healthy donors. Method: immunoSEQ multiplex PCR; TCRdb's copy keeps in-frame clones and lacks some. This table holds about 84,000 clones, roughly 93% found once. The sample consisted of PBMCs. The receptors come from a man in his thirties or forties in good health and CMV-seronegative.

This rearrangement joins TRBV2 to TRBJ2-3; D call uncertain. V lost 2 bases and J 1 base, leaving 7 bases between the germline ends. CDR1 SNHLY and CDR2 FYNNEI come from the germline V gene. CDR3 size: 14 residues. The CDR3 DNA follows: TGTGCCAGCAGTGAATCGGCGGGCACAGATACGCAGTATTTT. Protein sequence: CASSESAGTDTQYF.

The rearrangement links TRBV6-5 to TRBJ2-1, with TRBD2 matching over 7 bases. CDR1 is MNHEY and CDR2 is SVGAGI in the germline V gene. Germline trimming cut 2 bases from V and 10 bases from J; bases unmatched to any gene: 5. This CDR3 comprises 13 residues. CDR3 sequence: CASSYPWGGEQFF. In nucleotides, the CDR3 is TGTGCCAGCAGTTACCCCTGGGGAGGGGAGCAGTTCTTC.

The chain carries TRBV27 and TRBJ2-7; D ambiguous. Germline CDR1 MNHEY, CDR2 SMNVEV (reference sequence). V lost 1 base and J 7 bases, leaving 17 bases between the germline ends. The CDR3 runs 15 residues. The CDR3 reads CASSLFGPYSGEQYF. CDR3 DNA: TGTGCCAGCAGTTTATTTGGGCCTTACAGTGGAGAGCAGTACTTC.

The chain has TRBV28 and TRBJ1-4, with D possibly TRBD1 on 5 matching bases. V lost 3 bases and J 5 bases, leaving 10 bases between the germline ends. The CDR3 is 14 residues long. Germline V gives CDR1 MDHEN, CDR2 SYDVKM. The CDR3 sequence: CASSLQGQNEKLFF. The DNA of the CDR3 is TGTGCCAGCAGTTTGCAGGGTCAAAATGAAAAACTGTTTTTT.

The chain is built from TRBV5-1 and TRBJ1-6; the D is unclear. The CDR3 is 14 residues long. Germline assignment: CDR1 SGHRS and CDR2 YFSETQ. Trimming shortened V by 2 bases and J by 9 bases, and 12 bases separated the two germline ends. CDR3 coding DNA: TGCGCCAGCAGCTTATCGGGGTACGGTTCACCCCTCCACTTT. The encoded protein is CASSLSGYGSPLHF.

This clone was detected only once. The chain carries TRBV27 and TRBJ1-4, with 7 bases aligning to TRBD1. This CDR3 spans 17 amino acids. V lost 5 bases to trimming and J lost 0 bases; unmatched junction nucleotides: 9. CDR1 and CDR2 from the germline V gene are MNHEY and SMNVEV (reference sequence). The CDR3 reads CASSLRGQGATNEKLFF. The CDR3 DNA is TGTGCCAGCAGTCTTAGGGGGCAGGGAGCAACTAATGAAAAACTGTTTTTT. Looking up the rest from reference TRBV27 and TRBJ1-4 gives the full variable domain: EAQVTQNPRYLITVTGKKLTVTCSQNMNHEYMSWYRQDPGLGLRQIYYSMNVEVTDKGDVPEGYKVSRKEKRNFPLILESPSPNQTSLYFCASSLRGQGATNEKLFFGSGTQLSVL.

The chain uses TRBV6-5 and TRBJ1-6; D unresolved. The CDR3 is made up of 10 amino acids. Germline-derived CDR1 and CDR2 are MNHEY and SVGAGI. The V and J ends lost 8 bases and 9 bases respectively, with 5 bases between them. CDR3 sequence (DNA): TGTGCCAGCGGTAGTTCACCCCTCCACTTT. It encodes CASGSSPLHF.

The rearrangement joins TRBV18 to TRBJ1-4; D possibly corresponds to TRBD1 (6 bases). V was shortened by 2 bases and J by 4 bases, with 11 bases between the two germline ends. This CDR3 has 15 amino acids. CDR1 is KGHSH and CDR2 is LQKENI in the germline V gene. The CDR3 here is CASSPTTGGNEKLFF. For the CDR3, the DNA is TGTGCCAGCTCACCAACGACAGGTGGTAATGAAAAACTGTTTTTT.

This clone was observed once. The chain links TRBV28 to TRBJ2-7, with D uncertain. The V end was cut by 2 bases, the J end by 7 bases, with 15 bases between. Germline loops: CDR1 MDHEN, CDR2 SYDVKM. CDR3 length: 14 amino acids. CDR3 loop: CASSLLFQAREQYF. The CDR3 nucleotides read TGTGCCAGCAGTTTACTCTTCCAGGCCAGGGAGCAGTACTTC.

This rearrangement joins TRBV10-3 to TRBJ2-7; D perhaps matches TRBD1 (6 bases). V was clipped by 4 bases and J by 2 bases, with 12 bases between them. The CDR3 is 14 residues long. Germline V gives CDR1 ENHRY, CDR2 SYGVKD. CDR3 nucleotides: TGTGCCATCAGTGTGGGGGCCGGAACCTACGAGCAGTACTTC. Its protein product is CAISVGAGTYEQYF.

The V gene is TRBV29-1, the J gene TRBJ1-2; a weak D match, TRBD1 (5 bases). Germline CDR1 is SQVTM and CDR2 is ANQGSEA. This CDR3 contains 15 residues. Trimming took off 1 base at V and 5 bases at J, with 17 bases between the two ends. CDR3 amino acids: CSVEVRGQAGYGYTF. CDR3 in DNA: TGCAGCGTTGAAGTCCGGGGCCAAGCGGGTTATGGCTACACCTTC. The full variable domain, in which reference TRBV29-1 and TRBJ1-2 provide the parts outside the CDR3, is SAVISQKPSRDICQRGTSLTIQCQVDSQVTMMFWYRQQPGQSLTLIATANQGSEATYESGFVIDKFPISRPNLTFSTLTVSNMSPEDSSIYLCSVEVRGQAGYGYTFGSGTRLTVV.

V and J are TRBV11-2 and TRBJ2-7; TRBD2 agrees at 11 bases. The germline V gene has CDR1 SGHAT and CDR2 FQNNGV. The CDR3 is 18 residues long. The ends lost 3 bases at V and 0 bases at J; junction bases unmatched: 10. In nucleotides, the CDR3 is TGTGCCAGCAGCTTTGGACTAGCGGGCCCCCCGAGCTCCTACGAGCAGTACTTC. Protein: CASSFGLAGPPSSYEQYF.

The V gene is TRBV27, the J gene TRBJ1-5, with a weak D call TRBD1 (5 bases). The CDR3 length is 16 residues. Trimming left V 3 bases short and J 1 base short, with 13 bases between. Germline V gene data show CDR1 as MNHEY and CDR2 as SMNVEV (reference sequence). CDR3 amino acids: CASSLGGVASNQPQHF. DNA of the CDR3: TGTGCCAGCAGTTTGGGAGGGGTTGCAAGCAATCAGCCCCAGCATTTT.

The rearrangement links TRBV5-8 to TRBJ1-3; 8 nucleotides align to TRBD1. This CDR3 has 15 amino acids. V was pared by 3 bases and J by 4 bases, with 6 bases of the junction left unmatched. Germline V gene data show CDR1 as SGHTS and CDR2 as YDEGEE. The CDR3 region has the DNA TGTGCCAGCAGCTCGGACAGGGAATACGGAAACACCATATATTTT. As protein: CASSSDREYGNTIYF.

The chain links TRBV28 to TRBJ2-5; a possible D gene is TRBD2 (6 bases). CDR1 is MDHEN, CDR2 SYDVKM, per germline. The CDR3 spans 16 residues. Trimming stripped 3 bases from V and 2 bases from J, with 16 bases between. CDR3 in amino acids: CASSFPAGGDQETQYF. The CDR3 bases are TGTGCCAGCAGTTTCCCAGCGGGCGGCGATCAAGAGACCCAGTACTTC.

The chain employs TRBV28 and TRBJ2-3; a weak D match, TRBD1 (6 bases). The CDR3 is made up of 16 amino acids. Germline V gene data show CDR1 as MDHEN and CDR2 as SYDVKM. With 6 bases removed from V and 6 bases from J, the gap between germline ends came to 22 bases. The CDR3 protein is CASSHFTGLASDTQYF. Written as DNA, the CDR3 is TGTGCCAGCAGCCACTTTACAGGGTTGGCGTCGGATACGCAGTATTTT.

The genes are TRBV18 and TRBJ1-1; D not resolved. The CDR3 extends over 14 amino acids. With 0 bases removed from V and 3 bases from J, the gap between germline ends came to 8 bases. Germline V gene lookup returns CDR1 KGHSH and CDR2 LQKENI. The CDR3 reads CASSPPVGDTEAFF. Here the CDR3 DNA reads TGTGCCAGCTCACCACCTGTAGGAGACACTGAAGCTTTCTTT.

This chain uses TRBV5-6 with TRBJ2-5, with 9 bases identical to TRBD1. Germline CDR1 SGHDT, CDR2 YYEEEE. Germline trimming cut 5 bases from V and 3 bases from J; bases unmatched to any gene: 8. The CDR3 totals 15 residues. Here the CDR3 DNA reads TGTGCCAGCAGTCGTTTCCGGGACAGGGAAGAGACCCAGTACTTC. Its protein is CASSRFRDREETQYF. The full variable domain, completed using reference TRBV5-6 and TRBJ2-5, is DAGVTQSPTHLIKTRGQQVTLRCSPKSGHDTVSWYQQALGQGPQFIFQYYEEEERQRGNFPDRFSGHQFPNYSSELNVNALLLGDSALYLCASSRFRDREETQYFGPGTRLLVL.

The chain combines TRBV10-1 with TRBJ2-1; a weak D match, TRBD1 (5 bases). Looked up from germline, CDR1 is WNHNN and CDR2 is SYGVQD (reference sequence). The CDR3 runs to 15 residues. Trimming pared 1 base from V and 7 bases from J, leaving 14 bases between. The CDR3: CASSELPLRENEQFF. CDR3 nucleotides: TGCGCCAGCAGTGAGTTGCCCCTCAGGGAAAATGAGCAGTTCTTC.

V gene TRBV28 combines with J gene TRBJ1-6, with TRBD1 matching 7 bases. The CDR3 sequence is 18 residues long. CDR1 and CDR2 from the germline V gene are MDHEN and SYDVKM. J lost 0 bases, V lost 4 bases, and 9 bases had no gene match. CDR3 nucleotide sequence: TGTGCCAGCAGTTACCGACAGGGACAGAGCTCCTATAATTCACCCCTCCACTTT. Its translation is CASSYRQGQSSYNSPLHF.

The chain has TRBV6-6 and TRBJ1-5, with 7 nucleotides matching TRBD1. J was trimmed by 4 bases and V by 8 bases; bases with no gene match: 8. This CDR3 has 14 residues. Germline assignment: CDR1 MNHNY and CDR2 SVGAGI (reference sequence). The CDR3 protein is CASRRQGTNQPQHF. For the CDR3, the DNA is TGTGCCAGCCGAAGACAGGGCACTAATCAGCCCCAGCATTTT.

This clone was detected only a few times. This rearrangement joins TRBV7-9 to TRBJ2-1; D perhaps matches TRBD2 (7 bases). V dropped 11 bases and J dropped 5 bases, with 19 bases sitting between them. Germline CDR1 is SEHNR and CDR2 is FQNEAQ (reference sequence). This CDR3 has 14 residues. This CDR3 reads CALGGGSFHNEQFF. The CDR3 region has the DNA TGTGCCCTCGGGGGCGGGAGTTTCCACAATGAGCAGTTCTTC.

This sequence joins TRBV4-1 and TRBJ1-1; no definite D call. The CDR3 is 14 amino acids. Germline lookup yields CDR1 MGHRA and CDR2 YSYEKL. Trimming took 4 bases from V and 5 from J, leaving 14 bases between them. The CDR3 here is CASSRTGSETEAFF. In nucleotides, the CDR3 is TGCGCCAGCAGCCGAACCGGGTCGGAGACTGAAGCTTTCTTT.

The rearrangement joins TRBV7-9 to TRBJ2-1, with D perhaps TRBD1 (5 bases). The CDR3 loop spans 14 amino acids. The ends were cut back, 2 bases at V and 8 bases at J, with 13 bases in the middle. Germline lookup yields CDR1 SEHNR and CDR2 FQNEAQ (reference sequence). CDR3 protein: CASSLPTGFDEQFF. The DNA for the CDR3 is TGTGCCAGCAGCTTACCAACAGGATTCGATGAGCAGTTCTTC.

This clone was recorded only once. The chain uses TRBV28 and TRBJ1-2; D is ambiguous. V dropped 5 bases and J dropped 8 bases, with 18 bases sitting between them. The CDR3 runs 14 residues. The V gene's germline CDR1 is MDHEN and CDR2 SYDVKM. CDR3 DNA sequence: TGTGCCAGCAGTCCAACGAGGGCGGAGGGCGGCTACACCTTC. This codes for CASSPTRAEGGYTF.